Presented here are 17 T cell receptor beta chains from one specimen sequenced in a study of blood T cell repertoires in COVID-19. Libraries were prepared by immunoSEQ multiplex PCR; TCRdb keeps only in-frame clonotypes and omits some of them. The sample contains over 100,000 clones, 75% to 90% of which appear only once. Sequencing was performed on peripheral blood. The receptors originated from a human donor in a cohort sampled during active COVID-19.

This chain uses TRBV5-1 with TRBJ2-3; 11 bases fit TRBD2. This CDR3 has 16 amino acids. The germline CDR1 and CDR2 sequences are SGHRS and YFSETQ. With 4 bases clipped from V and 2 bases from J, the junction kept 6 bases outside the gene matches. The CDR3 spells CASSLGLADTTDTQYF. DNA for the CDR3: TGCGCCAGCAGCCTGGGACTAGCGGATACCACAGATACGCAGTATTTT.

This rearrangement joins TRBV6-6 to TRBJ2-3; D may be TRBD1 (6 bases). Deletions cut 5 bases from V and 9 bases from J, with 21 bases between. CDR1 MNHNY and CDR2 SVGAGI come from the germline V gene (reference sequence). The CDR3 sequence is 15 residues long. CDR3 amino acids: CASSRGYGPLETQYF. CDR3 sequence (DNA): TGTGCCAGCAGTAGGGGGTACGGACCTCTGGAGACGCAGTATTTT.

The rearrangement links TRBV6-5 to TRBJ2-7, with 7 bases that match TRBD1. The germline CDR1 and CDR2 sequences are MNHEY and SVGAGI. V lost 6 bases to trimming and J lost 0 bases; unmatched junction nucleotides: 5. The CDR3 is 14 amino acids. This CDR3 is CASRDRFSSYEQYF. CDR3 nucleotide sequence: TGTGCCAGCAGGGACAGGTTTAGCTCCTACGAGCAGTACTTC.

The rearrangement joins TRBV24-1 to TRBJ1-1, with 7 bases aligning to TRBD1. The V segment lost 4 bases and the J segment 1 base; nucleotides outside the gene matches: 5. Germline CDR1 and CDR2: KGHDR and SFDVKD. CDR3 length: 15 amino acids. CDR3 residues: CATSERQGGNTEAFF. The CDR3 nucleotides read TGTGCCACCAGTGAGAGACAGGGTGGGAACACTGAAGCTTTCTTT.

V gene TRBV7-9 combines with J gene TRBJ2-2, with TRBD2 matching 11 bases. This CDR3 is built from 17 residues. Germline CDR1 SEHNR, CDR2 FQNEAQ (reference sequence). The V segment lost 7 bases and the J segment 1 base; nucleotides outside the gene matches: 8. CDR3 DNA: TGTGCCAGCATCCCCAAGGGACTAGCGGTGAACACCGGGGAGCTGTTTTTT. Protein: CASIPKGLAVNTGELFF.

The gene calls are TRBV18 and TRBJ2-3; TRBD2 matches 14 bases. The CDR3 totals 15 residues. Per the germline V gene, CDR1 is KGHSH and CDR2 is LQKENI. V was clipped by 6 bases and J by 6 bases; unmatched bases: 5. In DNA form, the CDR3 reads TGTGCCAGCTCCGAGACTAGCGGGGGGGATGATACGCAGTATTTT. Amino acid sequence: CASSETSGGDDTQYF.

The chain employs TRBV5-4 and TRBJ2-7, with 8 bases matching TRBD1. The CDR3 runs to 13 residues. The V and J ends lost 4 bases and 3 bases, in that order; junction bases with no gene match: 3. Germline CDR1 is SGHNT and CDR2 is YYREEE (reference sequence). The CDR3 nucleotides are TGTGCCAGCAGCGTCAGGGGGCTCTACGAGCAGTACTTC. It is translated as CASSVRGLYEQYF.

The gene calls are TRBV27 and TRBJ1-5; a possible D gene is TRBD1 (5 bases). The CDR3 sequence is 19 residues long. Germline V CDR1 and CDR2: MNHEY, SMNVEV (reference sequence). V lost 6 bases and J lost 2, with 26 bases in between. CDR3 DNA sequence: TGTGCCAGCAGGCCCCGTGGCAGGGTGGCCCTATGGGGCAATCAGCCCCAGCATTTT. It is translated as CASRPRGRVALWGNQPQHF.

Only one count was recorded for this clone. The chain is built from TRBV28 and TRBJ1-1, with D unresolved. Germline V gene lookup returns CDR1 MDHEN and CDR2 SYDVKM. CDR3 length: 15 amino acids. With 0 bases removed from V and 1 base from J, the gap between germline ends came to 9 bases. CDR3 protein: CASSLWAAENTEAFF. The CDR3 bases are TGTGCCAGCAGTTTATGGGCGGCAGAGAACACTGAAGCTTTCTTT.

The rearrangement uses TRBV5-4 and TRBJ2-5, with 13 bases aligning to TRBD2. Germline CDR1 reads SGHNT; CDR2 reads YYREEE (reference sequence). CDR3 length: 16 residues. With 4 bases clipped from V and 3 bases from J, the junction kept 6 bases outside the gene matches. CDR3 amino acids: CASSRGTSGEKETQYF. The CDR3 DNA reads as TGTGCCAGCAGCCGCGGGACTAGCGGGGAAAAAGAGACCCAGTACTTC.

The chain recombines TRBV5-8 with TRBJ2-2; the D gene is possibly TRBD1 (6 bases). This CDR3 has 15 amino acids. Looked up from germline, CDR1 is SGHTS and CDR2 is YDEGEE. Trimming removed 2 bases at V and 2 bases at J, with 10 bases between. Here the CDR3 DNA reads TGTGCCAGCAGCTTTAACAGGGAAAACACCGGGGAGCTGTTTTTT. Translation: CASSFNRENTGELFF.

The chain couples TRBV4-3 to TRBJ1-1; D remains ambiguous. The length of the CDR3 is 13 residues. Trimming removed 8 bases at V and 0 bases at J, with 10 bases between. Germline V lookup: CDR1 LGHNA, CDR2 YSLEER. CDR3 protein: CASAEYLNTEAFF. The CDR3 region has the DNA TGCGCCAGCGCGGAGTACCTGAACACTGAAGCTTTCTTT.

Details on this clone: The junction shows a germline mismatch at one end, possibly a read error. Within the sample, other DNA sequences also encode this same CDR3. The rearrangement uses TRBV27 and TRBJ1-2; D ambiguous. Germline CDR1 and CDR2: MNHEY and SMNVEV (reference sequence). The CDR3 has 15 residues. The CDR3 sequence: CASSLGRVGDYGYTF. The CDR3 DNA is TGTGCCAGCAGTTTGGGGAGGGTGGGAGACTATGGCTATACCTTC.

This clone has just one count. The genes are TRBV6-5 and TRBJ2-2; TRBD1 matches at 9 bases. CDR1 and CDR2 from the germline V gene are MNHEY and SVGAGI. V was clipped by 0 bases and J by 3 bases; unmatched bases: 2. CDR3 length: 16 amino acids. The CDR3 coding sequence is TGTGCCAGCAGTTACTCCGGGACAGGGTACACCGGGGAGCTGTTTTTT. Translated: CASSYSGTGYTGELFF.

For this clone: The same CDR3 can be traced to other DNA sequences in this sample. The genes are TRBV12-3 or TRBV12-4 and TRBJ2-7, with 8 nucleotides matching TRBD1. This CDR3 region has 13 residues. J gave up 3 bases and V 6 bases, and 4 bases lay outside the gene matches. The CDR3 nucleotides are TGTGCCAGCAGCCTAGGACAGGGCTACGAGCAGTACTTC. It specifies CASSLGQGYEQYF.

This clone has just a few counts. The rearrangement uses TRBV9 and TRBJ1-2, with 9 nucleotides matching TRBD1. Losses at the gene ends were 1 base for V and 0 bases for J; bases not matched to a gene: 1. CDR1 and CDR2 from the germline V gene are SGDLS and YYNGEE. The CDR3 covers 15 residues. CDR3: CASSVTGGSNYGYTF. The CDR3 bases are TGTGCCAGCAGCGTAACAGGGGGCTCTAACTATGGCTACACCTTC.

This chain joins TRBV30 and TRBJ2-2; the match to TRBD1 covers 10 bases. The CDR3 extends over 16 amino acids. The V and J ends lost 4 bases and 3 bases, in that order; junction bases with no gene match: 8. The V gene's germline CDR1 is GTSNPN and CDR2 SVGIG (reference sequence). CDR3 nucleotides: TGTGCCTGGACTACCCGGGACAGGGGATACACCGGGGAGCTGTTTTTT. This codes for CAWTTRDRGYTGELFF.